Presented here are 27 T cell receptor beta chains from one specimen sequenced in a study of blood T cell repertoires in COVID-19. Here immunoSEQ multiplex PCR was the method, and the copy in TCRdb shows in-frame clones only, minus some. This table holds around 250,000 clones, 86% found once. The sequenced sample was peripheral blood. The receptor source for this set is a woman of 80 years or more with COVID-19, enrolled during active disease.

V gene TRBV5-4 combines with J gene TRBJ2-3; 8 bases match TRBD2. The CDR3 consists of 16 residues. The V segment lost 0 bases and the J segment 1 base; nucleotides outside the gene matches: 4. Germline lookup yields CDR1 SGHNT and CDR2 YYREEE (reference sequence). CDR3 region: CASSLAVSGGTDTQYF. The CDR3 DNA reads TGTGCCAGCAGCTTGGCGGTTAGCGGGGGCACAGATACGCAGTATTTT.

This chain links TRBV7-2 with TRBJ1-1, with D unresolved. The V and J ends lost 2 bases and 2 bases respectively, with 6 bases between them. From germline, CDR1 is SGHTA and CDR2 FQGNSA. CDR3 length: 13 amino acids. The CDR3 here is CASSLLANTEAFF. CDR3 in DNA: TGTGCCAGCAGCTTACTGGCAAACACTGAAGCTTTCTTT.

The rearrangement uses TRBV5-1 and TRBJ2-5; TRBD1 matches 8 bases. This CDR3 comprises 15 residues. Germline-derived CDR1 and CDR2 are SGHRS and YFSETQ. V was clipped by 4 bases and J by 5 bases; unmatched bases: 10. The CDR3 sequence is CASSKAGGAVETQYF. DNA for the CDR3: TGCGCCAGCAGCAAAGCAGGGGGCGCCGTGGAGACCCAGTACTTC.

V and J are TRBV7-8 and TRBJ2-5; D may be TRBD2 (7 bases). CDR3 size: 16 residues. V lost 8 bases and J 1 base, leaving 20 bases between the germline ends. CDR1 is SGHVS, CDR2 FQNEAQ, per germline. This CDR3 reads CASHEHIGGAQETQYF. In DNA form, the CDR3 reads TGTGCCAGCCATGAGCATATTGGGGGGGCCCAAGAGACCCAGTACTTC.

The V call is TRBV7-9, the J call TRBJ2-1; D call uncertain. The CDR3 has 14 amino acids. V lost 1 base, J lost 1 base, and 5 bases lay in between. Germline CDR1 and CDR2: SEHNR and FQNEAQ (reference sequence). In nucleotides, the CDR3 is TGTGCCAGCAGCTTAGGTCGTTCCTACAATGAGCAGTTCTTC. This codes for CASSLGRSYNEQFF.

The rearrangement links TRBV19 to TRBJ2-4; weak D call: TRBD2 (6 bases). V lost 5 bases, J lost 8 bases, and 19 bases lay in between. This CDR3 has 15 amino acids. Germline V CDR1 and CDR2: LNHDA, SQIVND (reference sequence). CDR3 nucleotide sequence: TGTGCCAGTAGTCTCCTCGGGGGTTCGAGGGACATTCAGTACTTC. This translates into CASSLLGGSRDIQYF.

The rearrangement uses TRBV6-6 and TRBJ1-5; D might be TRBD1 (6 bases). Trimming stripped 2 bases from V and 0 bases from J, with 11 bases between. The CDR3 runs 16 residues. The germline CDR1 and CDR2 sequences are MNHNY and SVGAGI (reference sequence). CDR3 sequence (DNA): TGTGCCAGCAGTTACGGACAGCCAAATAGCAATCAGCCCCAGCATTTT. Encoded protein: CASSYGQPNSNQPQHF.

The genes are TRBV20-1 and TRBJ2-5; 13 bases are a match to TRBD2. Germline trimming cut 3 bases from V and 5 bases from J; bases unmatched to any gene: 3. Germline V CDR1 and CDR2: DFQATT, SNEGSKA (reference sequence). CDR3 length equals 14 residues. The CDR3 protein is CSASRTSGGETQYF. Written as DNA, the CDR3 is TGCAGTGCTAGTAGGACTAGCGGGGGTGAGACCCAGTACTTC.

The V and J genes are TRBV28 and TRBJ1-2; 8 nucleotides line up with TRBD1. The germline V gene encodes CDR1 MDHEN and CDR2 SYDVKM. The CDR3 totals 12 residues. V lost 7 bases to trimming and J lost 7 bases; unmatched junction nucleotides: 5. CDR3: CASTHGQGGYTF. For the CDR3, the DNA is TGTGCCAGCACTCACGGACAGGGTGGCTACACCTTC.

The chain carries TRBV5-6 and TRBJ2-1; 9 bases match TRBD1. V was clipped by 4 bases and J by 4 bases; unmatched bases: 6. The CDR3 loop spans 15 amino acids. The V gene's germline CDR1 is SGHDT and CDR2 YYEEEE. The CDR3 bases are TGTGCCAGCAGCAGAACAGGGGGCCCGTACAATGAGCAGTTCTTC. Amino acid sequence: CASSRTGGPYNEQFF. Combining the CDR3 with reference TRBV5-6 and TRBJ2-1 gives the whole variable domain DAGVTQSPTHLIKTRGQQVTLRCSPKSGHDTVSWYQQALGQGPQFIFQYYEEEERQRGNFPDRFSGHQFPNYSSELNVNALLLGDSALYLCASSRTGGPYNEQFFGPGTRLTVL.

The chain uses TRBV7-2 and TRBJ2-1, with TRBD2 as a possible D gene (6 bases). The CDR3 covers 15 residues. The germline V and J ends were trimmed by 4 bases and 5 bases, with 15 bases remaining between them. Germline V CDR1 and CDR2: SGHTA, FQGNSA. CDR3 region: CASSSEGLPNNEQFF. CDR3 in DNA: TGTGCCAGCAGCTCGGAGGGGCTTCCAAACAATGAGCAGTTCTTC.

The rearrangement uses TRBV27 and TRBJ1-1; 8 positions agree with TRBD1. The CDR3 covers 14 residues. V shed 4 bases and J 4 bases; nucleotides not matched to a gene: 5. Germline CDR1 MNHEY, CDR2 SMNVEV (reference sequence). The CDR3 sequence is CASSSTTGGTEAFF. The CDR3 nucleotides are TGTGCCAGCAGTTCCACCACAGGGGGCACTGAAGCTTTCTTT.

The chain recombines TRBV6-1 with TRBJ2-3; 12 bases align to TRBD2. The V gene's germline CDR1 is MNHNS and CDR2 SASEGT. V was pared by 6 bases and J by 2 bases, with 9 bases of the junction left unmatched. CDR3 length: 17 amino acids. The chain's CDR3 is CASRETSGGRITDTQYF. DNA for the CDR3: TGTGCCAGCAGGGAAACTAGCGGGGGGCGAATCACAGATACGCAGTATTTT.

The CDR3: CASSSLSGGASEQFF. CDR3 nucleotide sequence: TGTGCCAGCAGCTCTCTTTCCGGGGGGGCCTCCGAGCAGTTCTTC. J is TRBJ2-1 and V is TRBV6-2 or TRBV6-3; TRBD2 aligns across 8 bases. Germline loops: CDR1 MNHEY, CDR2 SVGEGT. Losses at the gene ends were 6 bases for V and 10 bases for J; bases not matched to a gene: 14. This CDR3 comprises 15 residues.

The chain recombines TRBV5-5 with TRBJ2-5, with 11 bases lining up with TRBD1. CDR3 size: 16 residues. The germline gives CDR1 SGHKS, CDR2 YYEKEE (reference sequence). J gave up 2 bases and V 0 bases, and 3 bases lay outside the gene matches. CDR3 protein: CASSLVDRGHQETQYF. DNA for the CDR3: TGTGCCAGCAGCTTGGTGGACAGGGGGCATCAAGAGACCCAGTACTTC.

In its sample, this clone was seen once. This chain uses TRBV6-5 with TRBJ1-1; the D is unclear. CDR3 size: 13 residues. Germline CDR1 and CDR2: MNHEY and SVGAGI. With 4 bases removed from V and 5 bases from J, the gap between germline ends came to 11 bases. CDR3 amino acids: CASSSARDTEAFF. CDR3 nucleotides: TGTGCCAGCAGTTCTGCGAGGGATACTGAAGCTTTCTTT.

CDR3 bases: TGTGCCAGCAGCCTTAACAGTGAGCAGTTCTTC. Protein sequence: CASSLNSEQFF. V gene TRBV7-8 combines with J gene TRBJ2-1; unclear D gene. The CDR3 spans 11 residues. Germline V gene sequence: CDR1 SGHVS, CDR2 FQNEAQ. V lost 5 bases, J lost 9 bases, and 8 bases lay in between.

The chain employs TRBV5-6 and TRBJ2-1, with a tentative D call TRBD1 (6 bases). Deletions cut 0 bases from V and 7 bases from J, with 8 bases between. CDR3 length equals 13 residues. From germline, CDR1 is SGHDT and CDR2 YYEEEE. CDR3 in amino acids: CASSLARGNEQFF. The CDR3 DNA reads TGTGCCAGCAGCTTGGCTAGGGGGAATGAGCAGTTCTTC.

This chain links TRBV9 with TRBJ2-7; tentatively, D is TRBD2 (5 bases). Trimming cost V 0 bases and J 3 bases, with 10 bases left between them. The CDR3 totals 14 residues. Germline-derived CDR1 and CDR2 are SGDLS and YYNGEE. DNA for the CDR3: TGTGCCAGCAGCGTAGGCCCGGACTTCTACGAGCAGTACTTC. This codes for CASSVGPDFYEQYF.

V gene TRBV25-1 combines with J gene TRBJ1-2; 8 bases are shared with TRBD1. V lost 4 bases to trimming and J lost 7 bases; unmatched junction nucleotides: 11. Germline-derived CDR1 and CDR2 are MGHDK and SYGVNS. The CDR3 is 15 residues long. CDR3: CASSGPGQGAGGYTF. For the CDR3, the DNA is TGTGCCAGCAGTGGCCCCGGGCAGGGGGCAGGTGGCTACACCTTC.

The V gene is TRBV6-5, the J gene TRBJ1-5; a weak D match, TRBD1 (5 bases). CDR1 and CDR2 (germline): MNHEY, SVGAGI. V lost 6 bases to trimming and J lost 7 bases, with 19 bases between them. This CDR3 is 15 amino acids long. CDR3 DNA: TGTGCCAGCAGCCCCGGGGGGGGGAAAGGGCAGCCCCAGCATTTT. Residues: CASSPGGGKGQPQHF.

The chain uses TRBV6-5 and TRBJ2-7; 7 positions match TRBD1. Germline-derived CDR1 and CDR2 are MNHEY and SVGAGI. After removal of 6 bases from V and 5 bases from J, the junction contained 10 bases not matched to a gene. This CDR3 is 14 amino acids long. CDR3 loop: CASRVKGAFNEQYF. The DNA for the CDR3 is TGTGCCAGCAGAGTTAAGGGGGCGTTCAACGAGCAGTACTTC.

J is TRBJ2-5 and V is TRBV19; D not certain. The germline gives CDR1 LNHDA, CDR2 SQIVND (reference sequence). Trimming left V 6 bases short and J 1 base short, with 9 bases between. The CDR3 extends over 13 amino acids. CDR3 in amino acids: CASSPWAQETQYF. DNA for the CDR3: TGTGCCAGTAGCCCTTGGGCCCAAGAGACCCAGTACTTC.

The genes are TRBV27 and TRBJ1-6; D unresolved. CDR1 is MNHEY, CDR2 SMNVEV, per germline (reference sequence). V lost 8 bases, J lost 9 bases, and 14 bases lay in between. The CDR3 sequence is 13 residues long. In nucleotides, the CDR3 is TGTGCCAGCTCGGGAGGAGCGACTTCACCCCTCCACTTT. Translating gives CASSGGATSPLHF.

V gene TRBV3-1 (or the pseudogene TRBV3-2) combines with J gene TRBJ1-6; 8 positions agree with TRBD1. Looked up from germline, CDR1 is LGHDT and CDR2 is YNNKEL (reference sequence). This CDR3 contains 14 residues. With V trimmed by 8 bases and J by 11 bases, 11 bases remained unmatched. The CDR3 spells CASGGTGSWTPLHF. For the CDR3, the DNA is TGTGCCAGCGGGGGGACAGGTTCTTGGACACCCCTCCACTTT.

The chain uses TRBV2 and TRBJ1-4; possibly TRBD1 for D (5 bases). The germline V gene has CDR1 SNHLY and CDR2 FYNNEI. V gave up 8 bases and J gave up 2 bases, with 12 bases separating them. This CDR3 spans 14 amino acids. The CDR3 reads CASGRQRTNEKLFF. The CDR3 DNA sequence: TGTGCCAGCGGAAGACAGAGGACTAATGAAAAACTGTTTTTT.

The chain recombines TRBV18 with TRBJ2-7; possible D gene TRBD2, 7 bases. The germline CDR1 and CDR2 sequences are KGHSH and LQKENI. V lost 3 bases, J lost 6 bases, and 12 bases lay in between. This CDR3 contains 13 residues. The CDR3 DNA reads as TGTGCCAGCTCACCGTCGGGGGGCCTCGAGCAGTACGTC. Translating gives CASSPSGGLEQYV.